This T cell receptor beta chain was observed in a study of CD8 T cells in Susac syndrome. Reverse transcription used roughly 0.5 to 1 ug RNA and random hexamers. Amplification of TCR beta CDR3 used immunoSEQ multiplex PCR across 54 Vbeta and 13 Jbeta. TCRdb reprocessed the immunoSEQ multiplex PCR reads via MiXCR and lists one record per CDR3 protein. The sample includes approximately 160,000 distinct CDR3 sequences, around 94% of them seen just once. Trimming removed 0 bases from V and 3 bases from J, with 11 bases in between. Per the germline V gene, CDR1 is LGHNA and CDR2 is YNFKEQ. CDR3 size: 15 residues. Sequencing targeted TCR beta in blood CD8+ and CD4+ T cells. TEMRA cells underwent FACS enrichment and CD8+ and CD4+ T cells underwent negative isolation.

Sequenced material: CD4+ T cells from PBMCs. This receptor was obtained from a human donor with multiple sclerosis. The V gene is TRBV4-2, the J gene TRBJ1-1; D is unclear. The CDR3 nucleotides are TGTGCCAGCAGCCAAGATTGGGGAAGAGACACTGAAGCTTTCTTT. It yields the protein CASSQDWGRDTEAFF.